This T cell receptor beta chain was profiled in a study of blood T cell repertoires in COVID-19 (dated by TCRdb to the early 2020s). About the full investigation: Collaborator samples came from the United States, Italy and Spain and covered acute and convalescent phases of COVID-19. The prospective study material was composed of cDNA or gDNA derived from T cells, B-cell-depleted T cells, or PBMCs. Subjects who had been exposed to COVID-19, were actively infected with it, or had recovered from it provided the deeply sampled blood TCRbeta repertoires that made up the dataset. The repertoires were made available in a free public database intended to serve as a resource for research on the immune response to SARS-CoV-2. Samples came from the ongoing ImmuneRACE study (first 160 participants) plus 1,254 subjects from 6 global collaborators. Nearly every sample came with metadata listing a de-identified subject ID, COVID-19 status, age in years and sex. Where HLA class I and class II types were available, the types were taken from metadata supplied by the sample provider, not from assay-based typing. General findings and caveats noted by the study authors: Clinical and demographic metadata were provided uncurated, with the amount varying by source and participant.

TCRbeta CDR3 regions were amplified from genomic DNA by means of the immunoSEQ Assay, a bias-controlled multiplex PCR. Per the authors' processing: The number of nucleated cells in each sample was estimated from the amplification of reference gene primers within the assay. To quantify the absolute abundance of each unique TCRbeta CDR3 rearrangement, sequence reads were collapsed and filtered. For each sample, productive Simpson clonality was calculated by taking the square root of Simpson's diversity index across productive rearrangements. TCRdb carries this immuneACCESS record with in-frame sequences only. Its versions omit some clonotypes, under half of them owing to an unresolved V gene in the studies checked, with the rest unexplained. V, J and clone size were drawn from that table, and D and trimming were deduced from the DNA. Here the sample has hundreds of thousands of clones; about 90% occur a single time. Under 1.1% of the sample rests with the top ten.

At one collaborating source in Seattle, patients were enrolled during active infection and were followed longitudinally through the course of disease. Whole blood was collected in K2EDTA tubes by collaborating institutions according to the institutions' own protocols. Collaborator samples were shipped for TCRbeta analysis as frozen whole blood, isolated PBMCs, or DNA extracted from either sample type. CDR1 MNHEY and CDR2 SMNVEV were looked up in the germline V gene (reference sequence). The V end loses 5 bases and the J end loses 3 bases, and a stretch of 20 bases separates them. The CDR3, from cysteine to phenylalanine, totals 16 residues. Kept here is only the CDR3 DNA, which spans 48 bases and is read in frame from base 1. Points on this clone: Its antigen is still unknown. Within one base of it there is no much larger clone, and no base qualities were kept.

Source material: peripheral blood. This clonotype was sampled from a woman aged 40 to 49 with COVID-19, enrolled during active disease. This chain is built from TRBV27 and TRBJ2-7, and the D gene may be TRBD1, 6 bases matching. In nucleotides, the sequence is TGTGCCAGCAGTCAGAAGACAGGTTATGGGAACTACGAGCAGTACTTC. Its product reads: CASSQKTGYGNYEQYF.